Reported below is one TCR beta chain. It has no known antigen specificity. The input lacks base qualities; no much larger clone sits a single base away. This entry is derived from a study of CD8 T cells in Susac syndrome (dated 2019 in TCRdb). About the study as a whole: Repertoire sequencing was used to test whether CD8+ T cell activation and differentiation in Susac syndrome was antigen driven.

V is pruned by 5 bases and J by 4 bases, leaving 12 bases of the junction without a gene match. Based on the germline V gene, the CDR1 and CDR2 sequences are SGDLS and YYNGEE. The CDR3 measures 18 amino acids from cysteine to phenylalanine. Only CDR3 DNA is held: 54 bases, read in frame from base 1. Beyond this particular receptor, the publication reports: The number of individuals in the TCR sequencing and HLA analysis was acknowledged as relatively small.

RNA was extracted using the RNeasy kit, and roughly 0.5 to 1 microgram was reverse transcribed with random hexamers. The immunoSEQ multiplex PCR assay, covering 54 Vbeta and 13 Jbeta segments, was used to amplify TCR beta CDR3 regions. Bias from PCR amplification was corrected by using a synthetic template baseline for primer optimization and for computational correction. In the authors' own workflow: Reads were annotated to V, D and J genes according to IMGT and were analyzed with immunoSEQ Analyzer, with only productive sequences retained. Clonality was computed as one minus Shannon entropy normalized by log2 of the number of productive unique sequences. Public and private clones were assessed among the 100 most prevalent clones of each patient and control. Clones were defined as Susac-specific if absent from the healthy and MS cohorts, from approximately 1,100 published viral clones and from other ImmuneACCESS disease sequences. TCRdb trimmed the raw reads at Q25, called clones with MiXCR and kept productive beta chains. Each record represents a unique CDR3 protein, reported with the most common genes and DNA among its rows. TCRdb's processing, not the study's, gives the V and J calls here. The table for this sample lists about 210,000 distinct CDR3 sequences; around 96% of them were counted only once. Together, the top ten hold 0.075% to 0.095% of the sample.

Peripheral blood CD8+ and CD4+ T cells from healthy donors, Susac syndrome patients and multiple sclerosis patients were profiled using high-throughput TCR beta sequencing. The multiple sclerosis controls were treatment-naive patients who had stable or active relapsing-remitting disease and met the revised McDonald criteria. Bulk CD8+ and CD4+ T cells were purified by magnetic negative isolation, whereas CD8+ TEMRA cells were enriched by FACS. Blood was drawn into EDTA tubes, processed within 24 hours, and PBMCs were isolated by density gradient centrifugation. PBMCs intended for TCR sequencing were frozen in liquid nitrogen and were later thawed in a 37 degrees C water bath. Purity of sorted or isolated CD4+, CD8+ and CD8+ TEMRA cells was at least 90%.

This clonotype was obtained from a human donor with multiple sclerosis. Sample: CD4+ T cells from PBMCs. The chain couples TRBV9 to TRBJ2-2; TRBD1 agrees with 12 junctional bases. CDR3 loop: CASRGQGATSSSTGELFF. The DNA sequence follows: TGTGCCAGCAGGGGACAGGGGGCGACATCCTCGAGCACCGGGGAGCTGTTTTTT.